This T cell receptor (beta chain) was identified in a study of CD8+CD57+ T cells in acquired aplastic anemia. Study-wide findings and caveats: The study identified around 28 CD8+ CDR3 sequences shared by patients and controls. Significant differences in CD8+ Simpson's diversity were not observed between patients and controls.

Both TCR beta VDJ combination and CDR3 sequence profiling were carried out. Genomic DNA was the template for this profiling. TCRdb re-called the reads through MiXCR, storing one row per CDR3 protein. The sample includes about 120,000 distinct CDR3 sequences, 55% to 70% of them seen just once. All sequencing subjects had displayed CD8+CD57+ cell expansion on flow cytometry. Blood samples were obtained from patients who had received no prior therapy. At least ten counts were recorded for this clonotype. The antigen remains unidentified. CDR3 length: 14 residues. Germline loops: CDR1 SQVTM, CDR2 ANQGSEA. The trim removed 3 bases at V and 0 bases at J, leaving 2 bases unmatched.

Sequences were obtained from sorted CD4+, CD8+, or CD8+CD57+ T cells (not recorded which) from PBMCs. The chain carries TRBV29-1 and TRBJ2-1; 7 bases are a match to TRBD2. This sequence originates from a human donor with aplastic anemia. This CDR3 reads CSVESSGSYNEQFF. The CDR3 region has the DNA TGCAGCGTTGAGTCTAGCGGCTCCTACAATGAGCAGTTCTTC.